This T cell receptor beta chain was observed in a study of beta chain features in type 1 diabetes. This clone was detected only once. Antigen unknown. Sequencing targeted expressed TCRB transcripts, as all isolated RNA had been reverse transcribed. Libraries were prepared by immunoSEQ multiplex PCR; TCRdb keeps only in-frame clonotypes and omits some of them. The table has 25,000 to 30,000 clones, approximately 51% seen once. This CDR3 is built from 14 residues. V was cut by 5 bases and J by 4 bases, with 12 bases left in between. The germline CDR1 and CDR2 sequences are SNHLY and FYNNEI. Study findings and constraints: Shortening of TCRB CDR3s, moderate but significant, appeared in all four CD4+ subsets of Type 1 diabetes patients. The influence of HLA type on TCRB rearrangement stayed undetermined.

This clonotype was sampled from a woman aged 18-29 years with type 1 diabetes. The chain links TRBV2 to TRBJ1-5; a possible D gene is TRBD1 (6 bases). The sample consisted of Tregs from blood. The CDR3 region is CASSPGTLNQPQHF. The CDR3 DNA follows: TGTGCCAGCAGTCCCGGGACACTGAATCAGCCCCAGCATTTT.